The clone carrying this TCR beta chain came up a few times. These data come from a study of blood T cell repertoires in COVID-19. For the study at large: Collection of acute and convalescent COVID-19 samples took place in the United States, Italy and Spain. The analysed material was cDNA or gDNA that came from T cells, B-cell-depleted T cells, or PBMCs.

This table comes from immunoSEQ multiplex PCR, and its TCRdb copy is limited to in-frame clones, with some not included. The table records about 240,000 clones, around four fifths of them present only once. From germline, CDR1 is SGHTA and CDR2 FQGNSA. The length of the CDR3 is 14 residues. V was shortened by 2 bases and J by 5 bases, with 12 bases between the two germline ends. The TCR comes from a woman in her sixties or seventies with active or convalescent COVID-19. The chain is built from TRBV7-2 and TRBJ1-2; possibly TRBD1 for D (5 bases). Sequencing was performed on peripheral blood. The CDR3 DNA is TGTGCCAGCAGCTTAATCAGGGTCGCTTATGGCTACACCTTC. Protein: CASSLIRVAYGYTF. Full variable domain (missing parts from reference TRBV7-2 and TRBJ1-2): GAGVSQSPSNKVTEKGKDVELRCDPISGHTALYWYRQSLGQGLEFLIYFQGNSAPDKSGLPSDRFSAERTGGSVSTLTIQRTQQEDSAVYLCASSLIRVAYGYTFGSGTRLTVV.